This entry lists 14 T cell receptor beta chains sequenced from one sample in a study of blood T cell repertoires in COVID-19. Clones were read by immunoSEQ multiplex PCR, and TCRdb kept only the in-frame ones, dropping some. The data show about 280,000 clones, around 90% seen once. Sample: peripheral blood. Receptor source: a man aged 18 to 35 with active or convalescent COVID-19.

This clone has just a few counts. The gene calls are TRBV5-4 and TRBJ2-3, with 10 bases lining up with TRBD2. The germline V gene encodes CDR1 SGHNT and CDR2 YYREEE (reference sequence). Trimming took 2 bases from V and 6 from J; bases not matched to a gene: 3. The CDR3 length is 14 residues. The DNA for the CDR3 is TGTGCCAGCAGCTTACAGCGGGGGGGGGATACGCAGTATTTT. Encoded protein: CASSLQRGGDTQYF. The variable domain in full, with the rest retrieved from reference TRBV5-4 and TRBJ2-3, is ETGVTQSPTHLIKTRGQQVTLRCSSQSGHNTVSWYQQALGQGPQFIFQYYREEENGRGNFPPRFSGLQFPNYSSELNVNALELDDSALYLCASSLQRGGDTQYFGPGTRLTVL.

The chain uses TRBV9 and TRBJ1-3; 7 bases line up with TRBD1. The CDR3 spans 19 residues. Germline loops: CDR1 SGDLS, CDR2 YYNGEE. V trimming: 2 bases; J trimming: 2 bases; junction bases outside the gene matches: 16. In DNA form, the CDR3 reads TGTGCCAGCAGCGTTAGGGCCGGCAGACAGGGCAACCCTGGAAACACCATATATTTT. As protein: CASSVRAGRQGNPGNTIYF.

V gene TRBV7-9 combines with J gene TRBJ2-5; D is perhaps TRBD1 (5 bases). The CDR3 is 16 amino acids. The V end lost 5 bases, the J end lost 6 bases, and 22 bases lay between the germline ends. Germline loops: CDR1 SEHNR, CDR2 FQNEAQ (reference sequence). The CDR3 sequence: CASSPNARGLMKTQYF. As DNA, the CDR3 is TGTGCCAGCAGCCCCAATGCTAGGGGCCTTATGAAGACCCAGTACTTC.

This chain uses TRBV5-1 with TRBJ1-1, with D maybe TRBD1 (6 bases). V was clipped by 4 bases and J by 3 bases, with 16 bases between them. The germline CDR1 and CDR2 sequences are SGHRS and YFSETQ. The CDR3 is made up of 15 amino acids. The CDR3 here is CASSAGWGHYTEAFF. CDR3 coding DNA: TGCGCCAGCAGCGCCGGGTGGGGACATTACACTGAAGCTTTCTTT.

This clone has ten or more counts. The chain couples TRBV6-2 or TRBV6-3 to TRBJ2-3, with D tentatively TRBD1 (6 bases). This CDR3 has 14 amino acids. The germline V gene encodes CDR1 MNHEY and CDR2 SVGEGT. V was shortened by 6 bases and J by 2 bases, with 12 bases between the two germline ends. In DNA form, the CDR3 reads TGTGCCAGCAGCCGCCGGGACAACACAGATACGCAGTATTTT. Its translation is CASSRRDNTDTQYF.

The chain links TRBV7-9 to TRBJ2-7; 12 bases are shared with TRBD2. V dropped 5 bases and J dropped 3; count of bases not matched to a gene: 5. This CDR3 has 15 residues. In germline, CDR1 is SEHNR, CDR2 FQNEAQ (reference sequence). The CDR3 loop reads CASSRGLAGFYEQYF. The CDR3 DNA sequence: TGTGCCAGCAGCCGCGGACTAGCGGGGTTCTACGAGCAGTACTTC. The whole variable domain, remainder taken from reference TRBV7-9 and TRBJ2-7, is DTGVSQNPRHKITKRGQNVTFRCDPISEHNRLYWYRQTLGQGPEFLTYFQNEAQLEKSRLLSDRFSAERPKGSFSTLEIQRTEQGDSAMYLCASSRGLAGFYEQYFGPGTRLTVT.

The rearrangement uses TRBV9 and TRBJ1-2; the match to TRBD1 covers 9 bases. From germline, CDR1 is SGDLS and CDR2 YYNGEE. V was clipped by 2 bases and J by 4 bases; unmatched bases: 12. This CDR3 is 17 amino acids long. CDR3 protein: CASSVWTGDSSGYGYTF. The CDR3 nucleotides read TGTGCCAGCAGCGTCTGGACAGGGGATAGTTCCGGCTATGGCTACACCTTC.

The genes are TRBV6-2 or TRBV6-3 and TRBJ1-1, with a possible D match to TRBD1 (5 bases). Germline lookup yields CDR1 MNHEY and CDR2 SVGEGT. This CDR3 spans 14 amino acids. Trimming left V 0 bases short and J 8 bases short, with 13 bases between. CDR3 nucleotide sequence: TGTGCCAGCAGTTACTCGAACGTCCAGGGAGAAGCTTTCTTT. This sequence encodes CASSYSNVQGEAFF.

The chain couples TRBV1 to TRBJ1-3; TRBD1, the table's D call, lacks a check against the DNA. TRBV1 is flagged as a pseudogene. The CDR3 extends over 12 amino acids. CDR3 bases: TGCACCAGCAGCCCCAGGAAGGTCACCATATATTTT. Protein sequence: CTSSPRKVTIYF.

This clone was seen only a few times. The rearrangement uses TRBV6-1 and TRBJ1-6; unclear D gene. Trimming left V 2 bases short and J 8 bases short, with 7 bases between. This CDR3 is 13 amino acids long. Germline lookup yields CDR1 MNHNS and CDR2 SASEGT. CDR3 loop: CASSEPADSPLHF. The DNA for the CDR3 is TGTGCCAGCAGTGAACCGGCGGATTCACCCCTCCACTTT.

This sequence joins TRBV7-8 and TRBJ2-1, with a weak D call TRBD1 (5 bases). There are 14 residues in the CDR3. Germline CDR1 and CDR2: SGHVS and FQNEAQ. V was cut by 0 bases and J by 4 bases, with 7 bases left in between. The CDR3 DNA reads as TGTGCCAGCAGCTTAGCGACAGAATACAATGAGCAGTTCTTC. Its protein is CASSLATEYNEQFF.

This rearrangement joins TRBV20-1 to TRBJ1-4; 8 nucleotides agree with TRBD1. The germline gives CDR1 DFQATT, CDR2 SNEGSKA (reference sequence). The trim removed 3 bases at V and 5 bases at J, leaving 8 bases unmatched. The length of the CDR3 is 15 residues. Here the CDR3 reads CSASGQGGLNEKLFF. The CDR3 DNA reads TGCAGTGCTAGTGGACAGGGCGGCCTAAATGAAAAACTGTTTTTT.

This chain links TRBV19 with TRBJ2-2, with D possibly matching TRBD1 (6 bases). This CDR3 is 18 amino acids long. Trimming pared 3 bases from V and 3 bases from J, leaving 20 bases between. Germline CDR1 LNHDA, CDR2 SQIVND (reference sequence). CDR3 protein: CASSIRSRGRGHTGELFF. The CDR3, as DNA: TGTGCCAGTAGTATTAGGTCGAGGGGCAGGGGACACACCGGGGAGCTGTTTTTT.

The genes are TRBV7-8 and TRBJ2-1; 9 bases line up with TRBD1. After removal of 4 bases from V and 9 bases from J, the junction contained 10 bases not matched to a gene. This CDR3 region has 15 residues. Germline CDR1 reads SGHVS; CDR2 reads FQNEAQ. The CDR3 is CASSSPPPDRGEQFF. The CDR3 coding sequence is TGTGCCAGCAGCTCACCCCCCCCGGACAGGGGTGAGCAGTTCTTC.